Sequencing of this T cell receptor (beta chain) was carried out in a study of shared clonotypes between healthy human individuals. Study conclusions and caveats: Sampling used blood alone; tissue repertoires probably differ. Donor clonotype sharing was expected to depend on sequencing depth.

Each subset's genomic DNA was shared equally among a number of immunoSEQ plates. Data came from immunoSEQ multiplex PCR; TCRdb stores just in-frame clones and leaves some out. This sample yields fewer than 600,000 clones, of which 70% to 80% are seen a single time; about 12% belongs to the top ten. The germline V gene encodes CDR1 DFQATT and CDR2 SNEGSKA (reference sequence). V shed 5 bases and J shed 2 bases, with 6 bases lying between them. This CDR3 has 11 residues. About this clone itself: The antigen is not known.

Unsorted samples used approximately 87 million PBMCs for genomic DNA. This chain joins TRBV20-1 and TRBJ1-1; D not resolved. The specimen was PBMCs. The TCR originated in a woman aged 40 to 50 in good health. Some clones in this sample may be carry-over from other donors' samples. The CDR3 DNA sequence: TGCAGTGCTGGAATAAACACTGAAGCTTTCTTT. It yields the protein CSAGINTEAFF.